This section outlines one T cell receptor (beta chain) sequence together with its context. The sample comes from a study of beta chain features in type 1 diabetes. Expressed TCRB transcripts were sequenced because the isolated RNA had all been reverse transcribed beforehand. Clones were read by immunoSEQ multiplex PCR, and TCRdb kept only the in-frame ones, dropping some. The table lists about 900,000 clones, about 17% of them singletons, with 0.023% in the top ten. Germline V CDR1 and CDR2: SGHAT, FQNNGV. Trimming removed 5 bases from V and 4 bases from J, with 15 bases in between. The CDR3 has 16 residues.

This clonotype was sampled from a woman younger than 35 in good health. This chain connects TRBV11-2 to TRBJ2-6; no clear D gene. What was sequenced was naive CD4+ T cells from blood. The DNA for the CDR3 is TGTGCCAGCAGCCAAGTTGGAGCGCCGGGGGCCAACGTCCTGACTTTC. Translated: CASSQVGAPGANVLTF.